This is a list of T cell receptor beta chains from one sample in a study of OX40 agonist ivuxolimab in advanced cancers. Data came from immunoSEQ multiplex PCR; TCRdb stores just in-frame clones and leaves some out. The sample has around 58,000 clones; over 75% are singletons. Sequences were derived from CD4+ or CD8+ T cells sorted from blood, sampled in a trial of the OX40 agonist ivuxolimab. Source of these receptors: an adult with an advanced solid tumor such as melanoma, head and neck, liver or kidney cancer. Each CDR3 is given with its conserved first and last residue. Expanded clones are given a class, and other clones once, few, many or no size at all.

>TRBJ2-1|TRBV7-6|NA
CASSLAPLGYNEQFF
>TRBJ2-7|TRBV29-1|NA
CSVGWGRPYEQYF
>TRBJ2-2|TRBV7-3|NA
CASSLNLGTVPGELFF
>TRBJ1-2|TRBV6-6|NA
CASSPTILGGYTF
>TRBJ2-1|TRBV7-7|NA
CASSLGLAGVTSNEQFF
>TRBJ2-2|TRBV10-3|NA
CAISESSGELFF
>TRBJ1-1|TRBV6-6|NA
CASRDGREEAFF
>TRBJ1-1|TRBV14|NA
CASSLQGNTEAFF
>TRBJ1-4|TRBV28|NA
CASSSGTGGGEKLFF
>TRBJ2-4|TRBV30|NA
CAWRIIGGGNIQYF
>TRBJ1-4|TRBV30|NA
CAWSPGLGEKLFF
>TRBJ1-5|TRBV10-3|NA
CAISEGTGDQPQHF
>TRBJ2-7|TRBV29-1|NA
CSVGWDYYEQYF
>TRBJ1-4|TRBV28|NA
CASSFRGRFDEKLFF
>TRBJ1-2|TRBV4-3|NA
CASSQDLRGRGGYTF
>TRBJ2-7|TRBV5-1|once
CASSFNRPRYEQYF
>TRBJ2-5|TRBV5-1|NA
CASSLSAGRRETQYF
>TRBJ2-5|TRBV5-1|once
CASSPGSQETQYF
>TRBJ2-1|TRBV4-1|NA
CASSHDAKNEQFF